The present TCR beta chain was sequenced within a study of vaccination effects on CD4 cells after COVID-19. Turning to this clone: The target antigen is unknown.

The assay was immunoSEQ multiplex PCR, and TCRdb's table has in-frame clones only and misses some. Counted here are about 54,000 clones, roughly 80% occurring once; the ten biggest clones make up roughly 2.3%. Antigen-specific CD4+ T cells were first expanded with viral peptide pools by the ViraFEST assay and only then sequenced. Investigators separated out CD4+ T cells once about 10 days of culture had passed. The sequencing here drew on CD4+ T cells from PBMCs cultured with HCoV-229E spike peptides, taken before COVID-19 vaccination. The TCR was taken from a human donor who received a COVID-19 vaccine.

This CDR3 is CASSPSTAKETQYF. The CDR3 nucleotides read TGTGCCAGCAGTCCATCAACGGCCAAAGAGACCCAGTACTTC. The rearrangement uses TRBV7-7 and TRBJ2-5; D is undetermined. V was clipped by 6 bases and J by 3 bases, with 14 bases between them. This CDR3 region has 14 residues. CDR1 SSHAT and CDR2 FNYEAQ come from the germline V gene (reference sequence).